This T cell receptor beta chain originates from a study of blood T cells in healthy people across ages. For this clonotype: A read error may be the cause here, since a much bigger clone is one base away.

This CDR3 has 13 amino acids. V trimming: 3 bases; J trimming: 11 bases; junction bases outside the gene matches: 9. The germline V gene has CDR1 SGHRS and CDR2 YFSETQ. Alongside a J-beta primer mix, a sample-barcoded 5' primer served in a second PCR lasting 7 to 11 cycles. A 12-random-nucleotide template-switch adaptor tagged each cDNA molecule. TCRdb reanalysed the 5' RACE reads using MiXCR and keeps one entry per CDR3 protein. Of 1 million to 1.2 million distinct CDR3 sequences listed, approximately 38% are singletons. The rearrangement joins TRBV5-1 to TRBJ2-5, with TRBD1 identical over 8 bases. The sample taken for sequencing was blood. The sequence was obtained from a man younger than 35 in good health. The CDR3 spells CASSWDRSHEQYF. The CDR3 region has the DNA TGCGCCAGCAGCTGGGACAGGAGCCATGAGCAGTACTTC.